This is a list of T cell receptor beta chains from one sample in a study of breast tumors, draining lymph nodes, adjacent tissues. TCRdb passed the multiplex PCR reads through MiXCR, listing each CDR3 protein once. The sample holds more than 200,000 distinct CDR3 sequences, about 30% seen once. Material for sequencing was axillary lymph node tissue. The receptors were gathered from a female donor with breast cancer. Some clones in this sample may be carry-over from other donors' samples. Both conserved end residues are part of each CDR3. A D gene is named only where the DNA matches it firmly. Rows may omit the clone size; those that give it use once, few, many or a size class.

clone_size,d_call,v_call,j_call,cdr3_nt,cdr3_aa
many,TRBD1,TRBV29-1,TRBJ1-2,TGCAGCGCCGGACAGGGGGGTCGGGGCTACACCTTC,CSAGQGGRGYTF
-,TRBD2,TRBV19,TRBJ2-5,TGTGCCAGTGGTATGAGGAGGGCTAGCGGGAGGGGAGAGACCCAGTACTTC,CASGMRRASGRGETQYF
many,-,TRBV14,TRBJ2-5,TGTGCCAGCAGCATCCCCGCATTCCAAGAGACCCAGTCCTTC,CASSIPAFQETQSF
many,-,TRBV11-1,TRBJ2-3,TGTGCCAGCAGCCCCATGGCCATCACAGATACGCAGTATTTT,CASSPMAITDTQYF
many,-,TRBV6-5,TRBJ2-7,TGTGCCAGCAGGCCGTCCGGGACGAACTACGAGCAGTACTTC,CASRPSGTNYEQYF
many,-,TRBV20-1,TRBJ1-6,TGCAGTGCTAGAGGGGGTTTCTCGAGAGATCATTCACCCCTCCACTTT,CSARGGFSRDHSPLHF
many,TRBD1,TRBV19,TRBJ2-5,TGTGCCAGTAGTATTCGACAGGGCCTCAAGGAGACCCAGTACTTC,CASSIRQGLKETQYF
few,-,TRBV27,TRBJ2-5,TGTGCCAGCTGTCCCTATGGCGGGACCCAAGAGACCCAGTACTTC,CASCPYGGTQETQYF
many,TRBD2,TRBV9,TRBJ2-1,TGTGCCAGCAGCGTAGGAGGGAGGACTAGTGGAGGCAATGAGCAGTTCTTC,CASSVGGRTSGGNEQFF
many,-,TRBV6-6,TRBJ1-5,TGTGCCAGCAGTCCCCCACAGGGTAATCAGCCCCAGCATTTT,CASSPPQGNQPQHF
many,-,TRBV14,TRBJ1-2,TGTGCCAGCAGCCAAGATCGCATAGGGAATTATGGCTACACCTTC,CASSQDRIGNYGYTF
once,-,TRBV20-1,TRBJ1-2,TGCAGTGCTAGAGATCTGGCGGGACCCCCCTATGGCTACACCTTC,CSARDLAGPPYGYTF
many,TRBD1,TRBV6-5,TRBJ2-7,TGTGCCAGCAGCAAATCGACAGGGGGCTCCGAGCAGTACTTC,CASSKSTGGSEQYF
-,TRBD1,TRBV5-1,TRBJ1-5,TGCGCCAGCGGCTTGACGGGCAGGGGGGCGGGTCAGCCCCAGCATTTT,CASGLTGRGAGQPQHF
many,TRBD1,TRBV14,TRBJ2-5,TGTGCCAGCAGCCTCAGGAGGACAGGGCCGGGGGCCCCGTACTTC,CASSLRRTGPGAPYF
many,TRBD1,TRBV5-5,TRBJ1-2,TGTGCCAGCAGCTTGGGGAACAGGGGAATTTTCTATGGCTACACCTTC,CASSLGNRGIFYGYTF
many,TRBD1,TRBV5-1,TRBJ1-6,TGCGCCAGCAGCTTGAACAGGGGAGGGGATTCACCCCTCCACTTT,CASSLNRGGDSPLHF
many,TRBD1,TRBV6-6,TRBJ2-1,TGTGCCACCAAGACAGGGAACAATGAGCAGTTCTTC,CATKTGNNEQFF
few,-,TRBV15,TRBJ1-5,TGTAGCAATCAGCCCCAGCATTTT,CSNQPQHF
few,-,TRBV6-5,TRBJ2-1,TGTGCCAGCAGTCCCCTTGGGGGGCTGGGCAATGAGCAGTTCTTC,CASSPLGGLGNEQFF
many,TRBD2,TRBV15,TRBJ2-3,TGTGCCACCAGCACCCGGACTAGCGGGGTCAACACAGATACGCAGTATTTT,CATSTRTSGVNTDTQYF
many,-,TRBV25-1,TRBJ2-2,TGTGCCAGCAGTGAAGGCAGTCTAGTGAACACCGGGGAGCTGTTTTTT,CASSEGSLVNTGELFF
-,TRBD1,TRBV20-1,TRBJ2-5,TGCAGTGCTTGGGACAGCCTCGGTGGGACCCAGTACTTC,CSAWDSLGGTQYF
many,TRBD2,TRBV11-1,TRBJ2-7,TGTGCCAGCAGCACCTGGCGGGGGGGTACACCCTACGAGCAGTACTTC,CASSTWRGGTPYEQYF
many,TRBD2,TRBV28,TRBJ2-7,TGTGCCAGCAGCTCGGGACTAGTATCCGAGCAGTACTTC,CASSSGLVSEQYF
-,TRBD1,TRBV10-3,TRBJ1-5,TGTGGCATACAGGGGGATAGCAGTCAGCCCCAGCATTTT,CGIQGDSSQPQHF
many,-,TRBV18,TRBJ1-5,TGTGCCAGCTCACCCGGGGAAAGACAGCCCCAGCATTTT,CASSPGERQPQHF
-,TRBD2,TRBV2,TRBJ2-1,TGTGCCAGCAGTACGCGACTAGCGGGAGGAAATGAGCGGCTCTTC,CASSTRLAGGNERLF
many,TRBD1,TRBV5-5,TRBJ1-4,TGTGCCACCAAAAGACAGGGGGAGGAAAAACTGTTTTTT,CATKRQGEEKLFF
many,-,TRBV9,TRBJ2-2,TGTGCCAGCAGCGTAGCCGGGGAGCTGTTTTTT,CASSVAGELFF
few,-,TRBV28,TRBJ1-3,TGTGCCAGCAGCCCACCCCGGGGGGCAGGAGGAAACACCATATATTTT,CASSPPRGAGGNTIYF
few,-,TRBV10-1,TRBJ2-7,TGCGCCAGCAAAGAAACTCGACGGAACGAGCAGTACTTC,CASKETRRNEQYF
-,TRBD1,TRBV6-1,TRBJ1-2,TGTGCCAGCAGTAAGGGGGGCAGGGGGCGCGGTGGCTACACCTTC,CASSKGGRGRGGYTF
many,-,TRBV30,TRBJ2-5,TGTGCCTGGAGTGTAAAAGAGACCCAGTACTTC,CAWSVKETQYF
-,TRBD1,TRBV6-5,TRBJ1-5,TGTGCCAGCAGTTACGGACAGGGGCAGCCCCAGCATTTT,CASSYGQGQPQHF
many,TRBD1,TRBV30,TRBJ1-5,TGTGCCTATGACAGGGATAGCAATCAGCCCCAGCATTTT,CAYDRDSNQPQHF
few,-,TRBV7-3,TRBJ2-1,TGTGCCAGCAGCTTAGAACCGAGACAACCGCAGTTCTTC,CASSLEPRQPQFF
many,-,TRBV19,TRBJ1-6,TGTGCCAGTAGTACTCGACAGGATAATTCACCCCTCCACTTT,CASSTRQDNSPLHF
many,-,TRBV7-9,TRBJ2-3,TGTGCCAGCAGCTTAGAGACAGATACGCAGTATTTT,CASSLETDTQYF
many,-,TRBV18,TRBJ1-6,TGTGCCAGCTCAAGTAATAATTCACCCCTCCACTTT,CASSSNNSPLHF
-,TRBD2,TRBV7-8,TRBJ2-2,TGTGCCAGCAGAAGGGGACAGGGAGGGACTAGCGGGAACACCGGGGAGCTGTTTTTT,CASRRGQGGTSGNTGELFF